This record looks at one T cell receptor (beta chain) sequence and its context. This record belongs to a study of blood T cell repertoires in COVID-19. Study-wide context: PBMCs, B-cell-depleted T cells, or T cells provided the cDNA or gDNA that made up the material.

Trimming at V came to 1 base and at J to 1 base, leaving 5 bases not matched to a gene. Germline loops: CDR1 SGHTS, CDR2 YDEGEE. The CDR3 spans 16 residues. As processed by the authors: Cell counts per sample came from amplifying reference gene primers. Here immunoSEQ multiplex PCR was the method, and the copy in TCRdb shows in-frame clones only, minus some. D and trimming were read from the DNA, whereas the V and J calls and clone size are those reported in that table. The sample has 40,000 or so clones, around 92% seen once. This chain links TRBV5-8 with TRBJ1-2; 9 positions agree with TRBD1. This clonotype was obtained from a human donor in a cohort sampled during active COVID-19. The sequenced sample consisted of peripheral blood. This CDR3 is CASSLRTGVVNYGYTF. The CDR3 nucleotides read TGTGCCAGCAGCTTGCGGACAGGGGTGGTTAACTATGGCTACACCTTC. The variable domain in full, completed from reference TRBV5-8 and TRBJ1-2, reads EAGVTQSPTHLIKTRGQQATLRCSPISGHTSVYWYQQALGLGLQFLLWYDEGEERNRGNFPPRFSGRQFPNYSSELNVNALELEDSALYLCASSLRTGVVNYGYTFGSGTRLTVV.